These T cell receptor beta chains were read from a single sample in a study of OX40 agonist ivuxolimab in advanced cancers. Measured with immunoSEQ multiplex PCR; TCRdb has only the in-frame clones, and not every one. The table lists about 68,000 clones, about 91% of them singletons. Here the sequenced sample was CD4+ or CD8+ T cells sorted from blood, taken in a trial of the OX40 agonist ivuxolimab. These receptors came from an adult with an advanced solid tumor such as melanoma, head and neck, liver or kidney cancer. Both conserved end residues are trimmed from each CDR3. Each record gives: V gene, CDR3 protein.

TRBV11-1,ASSLADYSGMTYNEQF
TRBV7-9,ASSPMQETQY
TRBV7-2,ASSLRRTPQETQY
TRBV28,ASSLSPKWGELF
TRBV19,ASSGLAQNTGELF
TRBV6-4,ASRPDRGGNEQF
TRBV7-6,ASSLTGGGGQPQH
TRBV5-4,ASSRGDRSTDTQY
TRBV5-1,ASSGGLAGVGETQY
TRBV12-5,ASGLTSNTEAF
TRBV19,ASSTPGGAGELF
TRBV13,ASRAGGRRGNEQF
TRBV5-6,ASSLVGTDTQY
TRBV4-1,ASSPVDLISYNEQF
TRBV29-1,SANRDETNYGYT
TRBV5-6,ASSLPAYGYT
TRBV5-5,ASSLGAGSNQPQH
TRBV9,ASSDPGTGGKRDEQY
TRBV2,ASRSRGANTGELF
TRBV19,ASSALTNQPQH
TRBV6-5,ASSTRRDPRGYT
TRBV5-6,ASSPDPRRATEAF
TRBV12-5,ASGLVQGGQGASYEQY
TRBV5-1,ASSLATSGVSTDTQY
TRBV6-6,ASRGGGANTGELF
TRBV7-3,ASSSTGTSGSEQY
TRBV30,AFALSMNTEAF
TRBV5-1,ASSSERWEGRSEQF
TRBV10-1,ASSEFDRGPGNQPQH
TRBV30,AWRPGGYEQY
TRBV6-1,ASSLQGAGANVLT
TRBV19,ASSMGGRQEAF
TRBV5-1,ASRGDVYGYT
TRBV30,AWSFSAGVGQPQH
TRBV4-1,ASSQAEAGYEQY
TRBV28,VSGGGYEQY
TRBV28,ASSLREKAGEKLF
TRBV11-2,ASSLDVGLAGGKNIQY
TRBV14,ASSQTQSSGNTIY